This T cell receptor (beta chain) was identified during a study of blood T cell repertoires in COVID-19. Looking at the study overall: Sites across the United States, Italy and Spain contributed samples from acute and convalescent COVID-19. In each case, the material was cDNA or gDNA derived from T cells, B-cell-depleted T cells, or PBMCs.

This table comes from immunoSEQ multiplex PCR, and its TCRdb copy is limited to in-frame clones, with some not included. Among roughly 240,000 clones listed, more than 85% were seen once. CDR3 length: 15 residues. Between the trimmed V and J ends, which lost 3 bases and 6 bases, there was a span of 18 bases. Germline CDR1 is GTSNPN and CDR2 is SVGIG (reference sequence). The chain is built from TRBV30 and TRBJ1-5; D remains ambiguous. Sample: peripheral blood. The origin of this receptor is a young man with active or convalescent COVID-19. This chain's CDR3 is CAWSPSPTVSQPQHF. In DNA form, the CDR3 reads TGTGCCTGGAGCCCCTCCCCTACTGTGAGTCAGCCCCAGCATTTT.